These 19 T cell receptor beta chains came from one sample sequenced in a study of blood T cells in healthy people across ages. A second PCR, run for about 6 to 12 cycles, used a sample-barcoded 5' primer plus a J-beta primer mix. MiXCR was run by TCRdb on the 5' RACE reads, yielding one entry per CDR3 protein. The sample includes around 690,000 distinct CDR3 sequences, around three fifths seen only once; the top ten take approximately 37%. The specimen was blood. These TCRs come from a man in his sixties in good health.

This chain links TRBV5-1 with TRBJ2-3; tentatively, D is TRBD1 or TRBD2 (6 bases each). V was pared by 4 bases and J by 0 bases, with 15 bases between. CDR3 size: 16 residues. The germline CDR1 and CDR2 sequences are SGHRS and YFSETQ. CDR3 bases: TGCGCCAGCAGCCGCGCCACAGGGACTAGCACAGATACGCAGTATTTT. The encoded protein is CASSRATGTSTDTQYF.

The chain combines TRBV20-1 with TRBJ2-3; TRBD2 matches at 11 bases. V lost 0 bases to trimming and J lost 5 bases; unmatched junction nucleotides: 7. Germline V gives CDR1 DFQATT, CDR2 SNEGSKA (reference sequence). CDR3 length: 16 residues. In nucleotides, the CDR3 is TGCAGTGCTAGAGATTTAGCGGGGGGGTTCAGAGATACGCAGTATTTT. Residues: CSARDLAGGFRDTQYF.

This sequence joins TRBV20-1 and TRBJ1-2, with D uncertain. Germline V gives CDR1 DFQATT, CDR2 SNEGSKA (reference sequence). Deletions cut 3 bases from V and 2 bases from J, with 7 bases between. CDR3 length: 12 amino acids. CDR3 DNA: TGCAGTGCTAGCCCGCCCAACTATGGCTACACCTTC. This sequence encodes CSASPPNYGYTF.

V and J are TRBV6-1 and TRBJ2-7, with D possibly TRBD2 on 6 matching bases. V lost 6 bases, J lost 5 bases, and 14 bases lay in between. In germline, CDR1 is MNHNS, CDR2 SASEGT. The CDR3 length is 13 residues. The CDR3 DNA follows: TGTGCCAGCAGCCGGGGGTTGGACAACGAGCAGTACTTC. Translating it yields CASSRGLDNEQYF.

The rearrangement joins TRBV12-3 or TRBV12-4 to TRBJ2-1; no firm D call. This CDR3 spans 11 amino acids. Trimming removed 6 bases at V and 9 bases at J, with 9 bases between. The CDR3 here is CASRGFGEQFF. In DNA, the CDR3 is TGTGCCAGCAGAGGGTTCGGTGAGCAGTTCTTC.

Here the CDR3 DNA reads TGTGCCAGCAGCTTGGCTGGCGGGGGCTCCGCGGGGGAGACCCAGTACTTC. It translates to CASSLAGGGSAGETQYF. The V gene is TRBV5-4, the J gene TRBJ2-7; possible D gene TRBD2, 7 bases. The DNA matches TRBJ2-5 better at its end, which makes the J call doubtful. The germline V gene has CDR1 SGHNT and CDR2 YYREEE (reference sequence). CDR3 length equals 17 residues.

The chain employs TRBV5-1 and TRBJ1-2; TRBD1 might be the D (5 bases). Germline V CDR1 and CDR2: SGHRS, YFSETQ. V gave up 3 bases and J gave up 2 bases, with 17 bases separating them. This CDR3 contains 16 residues. This CDR3 reads CASSSSPGTGNYGYTF. For the CDR3, the DNA is TGCGCCAGCAGCTCCAGTCCCGGGACGGGGAACTATGGCTACACCTTC.

The V and J genes are TRBV11-2 and TRBJ2-5; 11 nucleotides align to TRBD2. Germline CDR1 SGHAT, CDR2 FQNNGV. The V segment lost 4 bases and the J segment 2 bases; nucleotides outside the gene matches: 6. CDR3 length: 16 residues. As DNA, the CDR3 is TGTGCCAGCAGCTCAATAGCGGGGGGGCGTCAAGAGACCCAGTACTTC. Its translation: CASSSIAGGRQETQYF.

The chain recombines TRBV5-1 with TRBJ2-7, with D possibly called TRBD1 or TRBD2 (6 bases each). This CDR3 contains 15 residues. Germline V gives CDR1 SGHRS, CDR2 YFSETQ. Trimming removed 4 bases from V and 1 base from J, with 15 bases in between. The CDR3 DNA reads TGCGCCAGCAGCCTGGTACAGGGACTGTCCTACGAGCAGTACTTC. Encoded protein: CASSLVQGLSYEQYF.

The chain recombines TRBV5-1 with TRBJ2-6, with unresolved D. The germline gives CDR1 SGHRS, CDR2 YFSETQ. The ends were cut back, 0 bases at V and 2 bases at J, with 6 bases in the middle. The CDR3 loop spans 15 amino acids. The CDR3, as DNA: TGCGCCAGCAGCTTGGTGCAACCTGGGGCCAACGTCCTGACTTTC. Residues: CASSLVQPGANVLTF.

V gene TRBV12-3 or TRBV12-4 combines with J gene TRBJ2-7; D is possibly TRBD1 (5 bases). The CDR3 spans 17 residues. Trimming shortened V by 1 base and J by 2 bases, and 18 bases separated the two germline ends. CDR3 in DNA: TGTGCCAGCAGTTTAGGCCCTACAGGAGTCGGAGCCTACGAGCAGTACTTC. It yields the protein CASSLGPTGVGAYEQYF.

This rearrangement joins TRBV5-1 to TRBJ2-7, with D perhaps TRBD1 (7 bases). Germline V gene sequence: CDR1 SGHRS, CDR2 YFSETQ. This CDR3 has 15 residues. V shed 4 bases and J shed 1 base, with 15 bases lying between them. CDR3 sequence reads: CASSMGQTSSYEQYF. CDR3 sequence (DNA): TGCGCCAGCAGCATGGGACAGACTAGTTCCTACGAGCAGTACTTC.

The chain carries TRBV20-1 and TRBJ2-1, with 10 bases matching TRBD2. Per the germline V gene, CDR1 is DFQATT and CDR2 is SNEGSKA (reference sequence). The CDR3 runs 14 residues. Unmatched junction bases numbered 7, after V lost 6 bases and J lost 5 bases. CDR3 DNA: TGCAGTGCGAAGCGGGGGGGCTGGGACAATGAGCAGTTCTTC. As protein: CSAKRGGWDNEQFF.

The chain recombines TRBV20-1 with TRBJ2-5; tentative D call: TRBD1 (5 bases). Per germline, CDR1 DFQATT and CDR2 SNEGSKA (reference sequence). V was cut by 1 base and J by 5 bases, with 11 bases left in between. This CDR3 spans 13 amino acids. The CDR3 sequence: CSARGGAGETQYF. The CDR3 nucleotides read TGCAGTGCTAGAGGTGGGGCTGGGGAGACCCAGTACTTC.

The chain couples TRBV10-3 to TRBJ2-4; either TRBD1 or TRBD2 may fit D (5 bases each). CDR3 length: 17 amino acids. V lost 0 bases and J 1 base, leaving 13 bases between the germline ends. The germline gives CDR1 ENHRY, CDR2 SYGVKD. The CDR3 region has the DNA TGTGCCATCAGTGAGTCGGGAACGGGGCGGGCCAAAAACATTCAGTACTTC. Its translation is CAISESGTGRAKNIQYF.

This rearrangement joins TRBV10-3 to TRBJ2-2, with 7 bases identical to TRBD2. Germline V gives CDR1 ENHRY, CDR2 SYGVKD. V lost 6 bases to trimming and J lost 6 bases; unmatched junction nucleotides: 7. This CDR3 comprises 14 residues. CDR3 in DNA: TGTGCCATCAGGGAGACTAGCCGGGCCGGGGAGCTGTTTTTT. Amino acid sequence: CAIRETSRAGELFF.

The DNA for the CDR3 is TGCAGTGCCCCTGGACTAGTGGAGACCCAGTACTTC. Protein: CSAPGLVETQYF. The V and J genes are TRBV20-1 and TRBJ2-5, with 7 positions matching TRBD2. Germline V gene lookup returns CDR1 DFQATT and CDR2 SNEGSKA (reference sequence). This CDR3 comprises 12 residues. Losses at the gene ends were 6 bases for V and 5 bases for J; bases not matched to a gene: 6.

In its sample, this clonotype was seen a few times. This chain links TRBV15 with TRBJ2-5; 8 bases are a match to TRBD2. V shed 4 bases, J shed 3 bases, and the junction held 4 bases outside the gene matches. The CDR3 totals 14 residues. Germline V gives CDR1 LNHNV, CDR2 YYDKDF (reference sequence). This CDR3 is CATSMGAGEETQYF. The CDR3 DNA is TGTGCCACCAGCATGGGAGCGGGGGAAGAGACCCAGTACTTC.

This clonotype has only a few counts. The rearrangement links TRBV10-3 to TRBJ1-2; D remains ambiguous. The CDR3 totals 15 residues. The V and J ends lost 0 bases and 5 bases respectively, with 13 bases between them. Germline V CDR1 and CDR2: ENHRY, SYGVKD. CDR3 sequence: CAISESQPATYGYTF. CDR3 in DNA: TGTGCCATCAGTGAGTCGCAGCCAGCCACATATGGCTACACCTTC.